The 10 T cell receptor beta chains given below trace back to one sample, sequenced in a study of cytomegalovirus exposure and HLA in healthy donors. The PCR contained 60 Vbeta and 13 Jbeta primers. TCRdb's copy holds only in-frame clones and misses some; the assay was immunoSEQ multiplex PCR. There are 75,000 to 100,000 clones in the sample; around 77% occur only once, and roughly 3% lies in the top ten. The sample was PBMCs. These receptors came from a man between 40 and 49 years old in good health and CMV-seronegative.

The rearrangement uses TRBV25-1 and TRBJ1-6; 8 nucleotides align to TRBD1. In germline, CDR1 is MGHDK, CDR2 SYGVNS. CDR3 length equals 17 residues. V dropped 2 bases and J dropped 2; count of bases not matched to a gene: 5. The CDR3 coding sequence is TGTGCCAGCAGTGAACAGGGGGCGACGACCTATAATTCACCCCTCCACTTT. Translation gives CASSEQGATTYNSPLHF. Full variable domain (rest looked up from reference TRBV25-1 and TRBJ1-6): EADIYQTPRYLVIGTGKKITLECSQTMGHDKMYWYQQDPGMELHLIHYSYGVNSTEKGDLSSESTVSRIRTEHFPLTLESARPSHTSQYLCASSEQGATTYNSPLHFGNGTRLTVT.

V usage is TRBV19 and J usage is TRBJ1-5; D unresolved. CDR3 length: 13 amino acids. Germline V gene data show CDR1 as LNHDA and CDR2 as SQIVND (reference sequence). Trimming stripped 5 bases from V and 6 bases from J, with 11 bases between. DNA for the CDR3: TGTGCCAGTAGTCCCCGGGGTAGTCAGCCCCAGCATTTT. It is translated as CASSPRGSQPQHF.

The chain is built from TRBV30 and TRBJ1-6, with a tentative D call TRBD1 (6 bases). Deletions cut 5 bases from V and 9 bases from J, with 20 bases between. CDR3 length equals 15 residues. Germline V gene data show CDR1 as GTSNPN and CDR2 as SVGIG (reference sequence). CDR3 protein: CAWGAITGLGSPLHF. The DNA for the CDR3 is TGTGCCTGGGGTGCCATCACAGGGTTAGGTTCACCCCTCCACTTT.

The chain uses TRBV29-1 and TRBJ2-3; the D gene is possibly TRBD1 (6 bases). Trimming took off 8 bases at V and 5 bases at J, with 20 bases between the two ends. Germline CDR1 SQVTM, CDR2 ANQGSEA. The CDR3 is 14 amino acids. The DNA for the CDR3 is TGCAGCTCCGCAGCTAGAGGGGGTGTAGATACGCAGTATTTT. Translating gives CSSAARGGVDTQYF.

The CDR3 loop reads CASNRQGVEKLFF. The CDR3 coding sequence is TGTGCCAGTAATCGCCAGGGGGTAGAAAAACTGTTTTTT. This chain uses TRBV19 with TRBJ1-4; 7 bases agree with TRBD1. J lost 8 bases, V lost 7 bases, and 7 bases had no gene match. Germline V lookup: CDR1 LNHDA, CDR2 SQIVND (reference sequence). The CDR3 runs 13 residues.

The chain carries TRBV4-1 and TRBJ1-5; 8 nucleotides agree with TRBD1. Germline CDR1 reads MGHRA; CDR2 reads YSYEKL. With V trimmed by 3 bases and J by 7 bases, 11 bases remained unmatched. CDR3 length: 16 amino acids. The CDR3 region has the DNA TGCGCCAGCAGCCATTACGCGGACAGGGAAACCCAGCCCCAGCATTTT. Translating it yields CASSHYADRETQPQHF.

J is TRBJ1-3 and V is TRBV28; possibly TRBD1 for D (5 bases). The ends were cut back, 1 base at V and 7 bases at J, with 11 bases in the middle. This CDR3 is built from 14 residues. Germline values: CDR1 MDHEN, CDR2 SYDVKM. CDR3 region: CASSLSGGRNTIYF. In nucleotides, the CDR3 is TGTGCCAGCAGTTTATCGGGGGGAAGGAACACCATATATTTT.

The rearrangement links TRBV2 to TRBJ2-3; tentative D call: TRBD2 (5 bases). The CDR3 sequence is 13 residues long. The germline V gene has CDR1 SNHLY and CDR2 FYNNEI. Trimming removed 10 bases at V and 0 bases at J, with 11 bases between. CDR3 bases: TGTGCCACCCTCTGGACTAGCACAGATACGCAGTATTTT. It specifies CATLWTSTDTQYF.

The genes are TRBV6-1 and TRBJ2-7, with D perhaps TRBD1 (5 bases). Deletions cut 6 bases from V and 6 bases from J, with 18 bases between. Germline V gives CDR1 MNHNS, CDR2 SASEGT. The CDR3 is 14 amino acids. The CDR3 sequence is CASSPVPAGSEQYF. In nucleotides, the CDR3 is TGTGCCAGCAGCCCCGTCCCGGCAGGGTCCGAGCAGTACTTC.

This chain links TRBV30 with TRBJ1-2, with 8 bases fitting TRBD1. V dropped 3 bases and J dropped 3; count of bases not matched to a gene: 9. The CDR3 runs to 15 residues. From germline, CDR1 is GTSNPN and CDR2 SVGIG (reference sequence). The CDR3 coding sequence is TGTGCCTGGAGGGTGACAGGGGTCGAACACTATGGCTACACCTTC. Translation gives CAWRVTGVEHYGYTF.